These T cell receptor beta chains were read from a single sample in a study of T cell responses to AZD1222 COVID-19 vaccine. Using immunoSEQ multiplex PCR, the repertoire was profiled, and TCRdb retains in-frame clones only, with some absent. This table has about 130,000 clones, roughly 82% appearing once. The sequencing used peripheral blood, collected on day 0 of AZD1222 vaccination. The receptors come from an adult in good health. Each CDR3 is given with its conserved first and last residue. A D gene is named only where the DNA matches it firmly. Clone size, where shown, is once, few, many, or a class for clones that have expanded.

CAISESGKDRVAEAFF | TGTGCCATCAGTGAGTCGGGTAAGGACAGGGTGGCTGAAGCTTTCTTT | 16 | - | TRBV10-3 | TRBD1 | TRBJ1-1
CASSQEGRGSGNTIYF | TGCGCCAGCAGCCAAGAAGGCAGGGGCTCTGGAAACACCATATATTTT | 16 | few | TRBV4-1 | - | TRBJ1-3
CASSEKGSAKLFF | TGTGCCAGCAGTGAAAAAGGGTCTGCAAAACTGTTTTTT | 13 | - | TRBV6-1 | - | TRBJ1-4
CASSPSSGSYEQYF | TGTGCCAGCAGCCCCTCGTCGGGGTCCTACGAGCAGTACTTC | 14 | - | TRBV13 | - | TRBJ2-7
CASSQAGVSYGYTF | TGTGCCAGCAGCCAAGCAGGGGTGAGCTATGGCTACACCTTC | 14 | - | TRBV3-1/TRBV3-2 | - | TRBJ1-2
CASSPDRTGADTQYF | TGTGCCAGCAGTCCTGACCGGACCGGCGCAGATACGCAGTATTTT | 15 | - | TRBV6-5 | - | TRBJ2-3
CASSLAGNTGELFF | TGCGCCAGCAGCTTGGCGGGGAACACCGGGGAGCTGTTTTTT | 14 | - | TRBV5-1 | - | TRBJ2-2
CASSPAVRAFF | TGTGCCAGCAGCCCCGCGGTAAGGGCTTTCTTT | 11 | - | TRBV11-2 | - | TRBJ1-1
CASSLRGARSTEAFF | TGTGCCAGCAGCTTAAGGGGGGCGCGGAGCACTGAAGCTTTCTTT | 15 | - | TRBV7-2 | - | TRBJ1-1
CAVWGGLTNTGELFF | TGTGCCGTGTGGGGGGGGCTAACGAACACCGGGGAGCTGTTTTTT | 15 | - | TRBV10-3 | - | TRBJ2-2
CASSLDVNTEAFF | TGCGCCAGCAGCTTGGACGTGAACACTGAAGCTTTCTTT | 13 | - | TRBV5-1 | - | TRBJ1-1
CASSDRQGRSSYEQYF | TGTGCCAGCAGTGACCGACAGGGTAGGAGCTCCTACGAGCAGTACTTC | 16 | - | TRBV6-1 | TRBD1 | TRBJ2-7
CATSDFNEKLFF | TGTGCCACCAGTGACTTTAATGAAAAACTGTTTTTT | 12 | - | TRBV24-1 | - | TRBJ1-4